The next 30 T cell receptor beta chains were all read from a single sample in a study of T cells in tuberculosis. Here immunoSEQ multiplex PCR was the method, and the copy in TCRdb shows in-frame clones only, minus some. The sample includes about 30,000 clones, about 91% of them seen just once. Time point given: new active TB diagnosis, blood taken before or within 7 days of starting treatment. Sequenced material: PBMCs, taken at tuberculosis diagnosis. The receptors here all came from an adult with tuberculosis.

The CDR3 bases are TGTGCCAGCAGCGTAGGAATCCCCCGGGAGGGCCGTGGAGATACGCAGTATTTT. This encodes CASSVGIPREGRGDTQYF. The rearrangement uses TRBV9 and TRBJ2-3; 8 bases line up with TRBD2. Germline loops: CDR1 SGDLS, CDR2 YYNGEE. V was clipped by 0 bases and J by 5 bases; unmatched bases: 14. The CDR3 loop spans 18 amino acids.

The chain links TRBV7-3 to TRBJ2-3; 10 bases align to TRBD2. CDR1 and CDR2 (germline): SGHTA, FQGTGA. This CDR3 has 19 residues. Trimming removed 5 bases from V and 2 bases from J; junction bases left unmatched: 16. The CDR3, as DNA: TGTGCCAGCAGCCTCAGAGCTAGCGGGGGTCGGTCGATCACAGATACGCAGTATTTT. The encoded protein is CASSLRASGGRSITDTQYF.

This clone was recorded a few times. CDR3 region: CASSQGGDGYTF. DNA of the CDR3: TGCGCCAGCAGCCAGGGAGGGGATGGCTACACCTTC. The chain combines TRBV4-1 with TRBJ1-2; a possible D gene is TRBD1 (5 bases). The CDR3 extends over 12 amino acids. Trimming removed 3 bases from V and 6 bases from J, with 8 bases in between. Per germline, CDR1 MGHRA and CDR2 YSYEKL.

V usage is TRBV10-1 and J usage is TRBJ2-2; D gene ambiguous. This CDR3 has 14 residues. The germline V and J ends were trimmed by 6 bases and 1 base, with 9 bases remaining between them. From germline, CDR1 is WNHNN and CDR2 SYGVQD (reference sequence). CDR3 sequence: CASREQLNTGELFF. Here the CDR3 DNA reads TGCGCCAGCAGGGAACAGCTGAACACCGGGGAGCTGTTTTTT.

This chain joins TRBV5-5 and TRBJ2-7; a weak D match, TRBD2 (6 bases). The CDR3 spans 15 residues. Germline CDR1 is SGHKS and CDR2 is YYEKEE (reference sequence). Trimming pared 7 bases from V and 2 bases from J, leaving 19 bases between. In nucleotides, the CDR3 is TGTGCCAGCCAGGTCAAGTGGGGGGATACCTACGAGCAGTACTTC. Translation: CASQVKWGDTYEQYF.

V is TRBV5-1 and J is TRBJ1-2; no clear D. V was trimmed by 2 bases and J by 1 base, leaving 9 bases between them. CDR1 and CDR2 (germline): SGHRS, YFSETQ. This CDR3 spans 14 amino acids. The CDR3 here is CASSFNEINYGYTF. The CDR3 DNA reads TGCGCCAGCAGCTTCAATGAGATTAACTATGGCTACACCTTC. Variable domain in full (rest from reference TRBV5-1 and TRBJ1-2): KAGVTQTPRYLIKTRGQQVTLSCSPISGHRSVSWYQQTPGQGLQFLFEYFSETQRNKGNFPGRFSGRQFSNSRSEMNVSTLELGDSALYLCASSFNEINYGYTFGSGTRLTVV.

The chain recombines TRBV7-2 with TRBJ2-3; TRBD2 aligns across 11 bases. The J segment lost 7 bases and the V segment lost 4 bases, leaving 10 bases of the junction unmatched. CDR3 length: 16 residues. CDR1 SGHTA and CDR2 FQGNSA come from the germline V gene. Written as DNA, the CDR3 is TGTGCCAGCAGCTCCCCGGGTAGCGGGGGGGCGAATACGCAGTATTTT. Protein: CASSSPGSGGANTQYF.

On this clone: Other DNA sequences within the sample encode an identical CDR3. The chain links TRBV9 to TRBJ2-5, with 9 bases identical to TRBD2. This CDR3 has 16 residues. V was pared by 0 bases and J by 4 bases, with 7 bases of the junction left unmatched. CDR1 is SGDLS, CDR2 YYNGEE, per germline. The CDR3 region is CASSVDGSGRGETQYF. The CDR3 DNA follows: TGTGCCAGCAGCGTAGATGGTAGCGGGAGAGGAGAGACCCAGTACTTC.

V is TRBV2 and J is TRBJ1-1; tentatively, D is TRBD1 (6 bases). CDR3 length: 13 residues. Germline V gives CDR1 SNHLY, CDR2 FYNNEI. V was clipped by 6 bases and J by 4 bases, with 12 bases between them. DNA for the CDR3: TGTGCCAGCAGGGCTGTAGGGGGCACTGAAGCTTTCTTT. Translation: CASRAVGGTEAFF.

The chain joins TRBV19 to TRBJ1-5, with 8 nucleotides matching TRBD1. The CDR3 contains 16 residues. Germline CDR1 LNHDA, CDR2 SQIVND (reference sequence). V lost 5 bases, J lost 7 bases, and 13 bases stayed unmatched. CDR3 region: CASSPIFAGGEQPQHF. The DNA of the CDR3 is TGTGCCAGTAGTCCCATCTTCGCAGGGGGCGAGCAGCCCCAGCATTTT. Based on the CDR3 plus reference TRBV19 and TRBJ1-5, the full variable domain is DGGITQSPKYLFRKEGQNVTLSCEQNLNHDAMYWYRQDPGQGLRLIYYSQIVNDFQKGDIAEGYSVSREKKESFPLTVTSAQKNPTAFYLCASSPIFAGGEQPQHFGDGTRLSIL.

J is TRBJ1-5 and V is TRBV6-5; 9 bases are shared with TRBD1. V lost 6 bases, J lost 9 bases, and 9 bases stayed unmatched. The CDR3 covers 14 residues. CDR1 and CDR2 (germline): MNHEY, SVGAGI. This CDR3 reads CASRPGTGRRPQHF. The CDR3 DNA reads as TGTGCCAGCAGGCCCGGGACAGGGAGACGGCCCCAGCATTTT.

For the CDR3, the DNA is TGCGCCAGCAGCCATTCGGACAGTTACGAGCAGTACTTC. This encodes CASSHSDSYEQYF. This chain links TRBV4-3 with TRBJ2-7, with a tentative D call TRBD1 (6 bases). The germline V gene encodes CDR1 LGHNA and CDR2 YSLEER. Trimming cost V 3 bases and J 4 bases, with 10 bases left between them. The CDR3 is made up of 13 amino acids.

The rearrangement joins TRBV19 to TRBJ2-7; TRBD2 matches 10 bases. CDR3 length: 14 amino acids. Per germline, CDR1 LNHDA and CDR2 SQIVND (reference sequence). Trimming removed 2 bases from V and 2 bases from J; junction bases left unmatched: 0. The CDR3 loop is CASSISGRAYEQYF. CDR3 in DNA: TGTGCCAGTAGTATAAGCGGGAGGGCCTACGAGCAGTACTTC. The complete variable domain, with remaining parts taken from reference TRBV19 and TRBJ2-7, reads DGGITQSPKYLFRKEGQNVTLSCEQNLNHDAMYWYRQDPGQGLRLIYYSQIVNDFQKGDIAEGYSVSREKKESFPLTVTSAQKNPTAFYLCASSISGRAYEQYFGPGTRLTVT.

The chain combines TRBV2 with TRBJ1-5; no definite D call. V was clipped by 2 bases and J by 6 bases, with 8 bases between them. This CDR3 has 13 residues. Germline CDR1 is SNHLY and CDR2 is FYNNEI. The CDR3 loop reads CASSETIFQPQHF. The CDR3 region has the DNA TGTGCCAGCAGTGAAACTATATTTCAGCCCCAGCATTTT.

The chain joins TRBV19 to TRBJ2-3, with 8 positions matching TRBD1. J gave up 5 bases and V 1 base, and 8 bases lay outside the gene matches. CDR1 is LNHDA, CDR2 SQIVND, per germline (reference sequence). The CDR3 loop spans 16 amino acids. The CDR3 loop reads CASSIVAGQGLDTQYF. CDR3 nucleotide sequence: TGTGCCAGTAGTATAGTCGCCGGACAGGGTTTAGATACGCAGTATTTT.

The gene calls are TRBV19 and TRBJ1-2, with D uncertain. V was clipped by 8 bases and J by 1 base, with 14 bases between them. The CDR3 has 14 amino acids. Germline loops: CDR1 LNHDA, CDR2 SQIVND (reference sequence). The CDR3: CASGWRVNNYGYTF. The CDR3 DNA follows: TGTGCCAGTGGGTGGCGGGTGAATAACTATGGCTACACCTTC.

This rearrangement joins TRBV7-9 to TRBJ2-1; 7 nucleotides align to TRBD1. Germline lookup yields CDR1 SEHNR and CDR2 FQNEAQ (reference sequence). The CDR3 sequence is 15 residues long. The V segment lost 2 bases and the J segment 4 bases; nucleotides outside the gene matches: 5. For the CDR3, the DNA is TGTGCCAGCAGCTTAAGGACAGGTGATTACAATGAGCAGTTCTTC. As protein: CASSLRTGDYNEQFF.

CDR3 sequence: CASSAGTAPYEQYF. The CDR3 DNA reads as TGTGCCAGCAGTGCCGGGACAGCCCCGTACGAGCAGTACTTC. The chain joins TRBV6-1 to TRBJ2-7, with 7 bases aligning to TRBD1. Germline V lookup: CDR1 MNHNS, CDR2 SASEGT. The CDR3 runs 14 residues. Unmatched junction bases numbered 7, after V lost 4 bases and J lost 4 bases.

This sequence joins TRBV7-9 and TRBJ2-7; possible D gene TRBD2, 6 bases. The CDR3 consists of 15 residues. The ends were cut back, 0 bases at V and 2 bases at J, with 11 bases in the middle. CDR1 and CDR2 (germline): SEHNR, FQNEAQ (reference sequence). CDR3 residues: CASSLAGGLPYEQYF. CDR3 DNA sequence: TGTGCCAGCAGCTTAGCTGGGGGACTTCCCTACGAGCAGTACTTC.

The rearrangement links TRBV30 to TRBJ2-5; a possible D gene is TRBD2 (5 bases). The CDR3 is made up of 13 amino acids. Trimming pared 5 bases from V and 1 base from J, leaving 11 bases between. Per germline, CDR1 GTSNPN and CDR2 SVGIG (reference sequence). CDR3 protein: CAWGPGSQETQYF. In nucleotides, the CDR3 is TGTGCCTGGGGACCGGGAAGCCAAGAGACCCAGTACTTC.

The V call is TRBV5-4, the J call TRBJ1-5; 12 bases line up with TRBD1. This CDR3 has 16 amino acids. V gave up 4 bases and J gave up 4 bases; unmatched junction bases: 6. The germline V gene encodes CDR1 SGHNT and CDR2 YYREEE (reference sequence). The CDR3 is CASSQGDRGPNQPQHF. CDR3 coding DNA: TGTGCCAGCAGCCAAGGGGACAGGGGGCCTAATCAGCCCCAGCATTTT.

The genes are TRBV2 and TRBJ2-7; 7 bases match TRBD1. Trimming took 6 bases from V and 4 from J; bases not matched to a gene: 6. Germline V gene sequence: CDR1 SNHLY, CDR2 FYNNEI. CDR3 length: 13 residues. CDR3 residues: CASRQGPTYEQYF. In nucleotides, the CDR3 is TGTGCCAGCAGACAGGGGCCGACTTACGAGCAGTACTTC.

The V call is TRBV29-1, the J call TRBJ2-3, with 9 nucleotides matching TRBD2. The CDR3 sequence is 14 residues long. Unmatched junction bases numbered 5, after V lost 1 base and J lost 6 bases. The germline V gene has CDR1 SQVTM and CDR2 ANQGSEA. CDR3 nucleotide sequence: TGCAGCGTTGAAGCCCACGCGGGGGGGGATACGCAGTATTTT. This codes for CSVEAHAGGDTQYF.

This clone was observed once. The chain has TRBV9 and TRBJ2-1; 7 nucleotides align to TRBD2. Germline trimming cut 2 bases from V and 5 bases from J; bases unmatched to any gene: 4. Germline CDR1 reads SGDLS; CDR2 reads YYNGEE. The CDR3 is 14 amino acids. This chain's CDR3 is CASSVGTINNEQFF. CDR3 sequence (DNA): TGTGCCAGCAGCGTCGGGACTATTAACAATGAGCAGTTCTTC.

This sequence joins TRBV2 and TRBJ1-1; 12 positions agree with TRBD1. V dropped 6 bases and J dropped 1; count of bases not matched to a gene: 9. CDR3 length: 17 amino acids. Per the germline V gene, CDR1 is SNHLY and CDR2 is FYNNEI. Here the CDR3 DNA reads TGTGCCAGCAGCCCCTCGGGACAGGGGGCTTCGAACACTGAAGCTTTCTTT. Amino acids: CASSPSGQGASNTEAFF.

The CDR3 DNA follows: TGTGCCAGCAGCCAAGATCATCGGGTAAGCTCCTACAATGAGCAGTTCTTC. Its translation is CASSQDHRVSSYNEQFF. The gene calls are TRBV14 and TRBJ2-1; D is unclear. V lost 0 bases and J 0 bases, leaving 12 bases between the germline ends. Germline V gives CDR1 SGHDN, CDR2 FVKESK. The CDR3 is 17 residues long.

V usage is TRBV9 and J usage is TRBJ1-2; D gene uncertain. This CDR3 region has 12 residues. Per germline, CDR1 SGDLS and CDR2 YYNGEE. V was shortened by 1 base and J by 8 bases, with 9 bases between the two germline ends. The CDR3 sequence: CASSVYAGGYTF. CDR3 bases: TGTGCCAGCAGCGTATACGCGGGCGGCTACACCTTC.

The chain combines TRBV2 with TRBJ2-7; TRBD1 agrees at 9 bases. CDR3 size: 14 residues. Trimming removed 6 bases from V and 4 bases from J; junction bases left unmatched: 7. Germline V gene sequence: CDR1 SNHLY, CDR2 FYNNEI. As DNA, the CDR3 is TGTGCCAGCAGGCGGACAGGGGCCGTATACGAGCAGTACTTC. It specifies CASRRTGAVYEQYF.

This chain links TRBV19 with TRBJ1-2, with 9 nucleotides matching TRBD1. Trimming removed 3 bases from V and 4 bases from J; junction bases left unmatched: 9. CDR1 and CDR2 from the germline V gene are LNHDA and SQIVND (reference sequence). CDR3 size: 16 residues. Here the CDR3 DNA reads TGTGCCAGTAGTATCCAACCGGGACAGGGTTTCTATGGCTACACCTTC. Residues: CASSIQPGQGFYGYTF.

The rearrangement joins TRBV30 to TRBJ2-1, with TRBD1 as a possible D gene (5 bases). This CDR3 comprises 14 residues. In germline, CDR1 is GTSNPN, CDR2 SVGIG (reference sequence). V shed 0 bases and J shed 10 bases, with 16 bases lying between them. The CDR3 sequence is CAWSVQGWGGEQFF. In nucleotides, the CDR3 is TGTGCCTGGAGTGTACAAGGATGGGGCGGCGAGCAGTTCTTC.